These 15 T cell receptor beta chains were sequenced from one sample in a study of shared clonotypes between healthy human individuals. Libraries were prepared by immunoSEQ multiplex PCR; TCRdb keeps only in-frame clonotypes and omits some of them. This sample carries about 490,000 clones, approximately 81% of them seen once, and the ten largest clones take about an eighth. The sequencing sample was made of PBMCs. The source is a woman in her 40s in good health. Some clones in this sample may be carry-over from other donors' samples.

The chain links TRBV10-3 to TRBJ1-5, with a possible D match to TRBD1 (5 bases). Looked up from germline, CDR1 is ENHRY and CDR2 is SYGVKD. CDR3 length equals 14 residues. Trimming left V 4 bases short and J 2 bases short, with 9 bases between. This CDR3 reads CAISAGERNQPQHF. CDR3 DNA sequence: TGTGCCATCAGTGCGGGGGAACGCAATCAGCCCCAGCATTTT.

There are a few counts of this clone. The sample has other DNA sequences that encode this CDR3 too. The chain carries TRBV7-3 and TRBJ2-1; TRBD1 aligns across 8 bases. Germline V CDR1 and CDR2: SGHTA, FQGTGA. The V and J ends lost 2 bases and 7 bases, in that order; junction bases with no gene match: 1. The CDR3 consists of 13 residues. CDR3 region: CASSLGQGNEQFF. The DNA for the CDR3 is TGTGCCAGCAGCTTAGGACAGGGTAATGAGCAGTTCTTC.

The genes are TRBV30 and TRBJ2-5; 12 bases match TRBD2. This CDR3 has 13 amino acids. CDR1 GTSNPN and CDR2 SVGIG come from the germline V gene (reference sequence). V lost 6 bases to trimming and J lost 5 bases; unmatched junction nucleotides: 4. CDR3 DNA: TGTGCCTGCCGACTAGCGGGAGTGGAGACCCAGTACTTC. It yields the protein CACRLAGVETQYF.

The chain employs TRBV21-1 and TRBJ2-7; the listed D gene, TRBD1, was not tested against the DNA. TRBV21-1 is a listed pseudogene. The CDR3 contains 22 residues. The CDR3 DNA is TGTGCCAGCAGCAAATCTGGGGGACAGAACCATCCGGGTCAGTTAGGGGACTACGAGCAGTACTTC. This gives the protein CASSKSGGQNHPGQLGDYEQYF.

The rearrangement links TRBV19 to TRBJ2-7; the D gene is possibly TRBD2 (6 bases). V dropped 2 bases and J dropped 4 bases, with 9 bases sitting between them. Germline assignment: CDR1 LNHDA and CDR2 SQIVND (reference sequence). The CDR3 extends over 13 amino acids. DNA for the CDR3: TGTGCCAGTAGTATACACCGGGGGTACGAGCAGTACTTC. Residues: CASSIHRGYEQYF.

This chain connects TRBV11-3 to TRBJ2-7, with D uncertain. CDR1 and CDR2 (germline): SGHNT, YENEEA. V was shortened by 5 bases and J by 5 bases, with 13 bases between the two germline ends. This CDR3 comprises 13 residues. The CDR3 loop reads CASSTEIHHEQYF. The CDR3 nucleotides read TGTGCCAGCAGCACCGAGATCCACCACGAGCAGTACTTC. Complete variable domain (other parts from reference TRBV11-3 and TRBJ2-7): EAGVVQSPRYKIIEKKQPVAFWCNPISGHNTLYWYLQNLGQGPELLIRYENEEAVDDSQLPKDRFSAERLKGVDSTLKIQPAELGDSAVYLCASSTEIHHEQYFGPGTRLTVT.

V and J are TRBV6-5 and TRBJ2-7; possibly TRBD1 or TRBD2 for D (5 bases each). This CDR3 has 14 residues. With 6 bases removed from V and 4 bases from J, the gap between germline ends came to 16 bases. Germline V gives CDR1 MNHEY, CDR2 SVGAGI. This CDR3 is CASSLRGPSYEQYF. The CDR3 nucleotides are TGTGCCAGCAGCTTACGGGGACCATCATACGAGCAGTACTTC.

The chain carries TRBV18 and TRBJ2-7; TRBD1 agrees at 9 bases. The CDR3 loop spans 14 amino acids. J lost 5 bases, V lost 4 bases, and 6 bases had no gene match. Germline loops: CDR1 KGHSH, CDR2 LQKENI. As DNA, the CDR3 is TGTGCCAGCTCACTTGAACAGGGGGCTAACGAGCAGTACTTC. Its protein is CASSLEQGANEQYF.

In this sample, this clone turned up a few times. The rearrangement joins TRBV21-1 to TRBJ2-7; the DNA was not used to check the table's D call, TRBD1. TRBV21-1 is tagged as a pseudogene. The CDR3 totals 15 residues. CDR3 sequence (DNA): TGTGCCAGCAGCCCTGGGACAGGGGACTCGTACGAGCAGTACTTC. Amino acid sequence: CASSPGTGDSYEQYF.

The chain combines TRBV7-2 with TRBJ2-1; TRBD2 matches 14 bases. Germline V lookup: CDR1 SGHTA, CDR2 FQGNSA. The CDR3 consists of 16 residues. The V segment lost 5 bases and the J segment 7 bases; nucleotides outside the gene matches: 7. CDR3 loop: CASSPGTSGSRNEQFF. Written as DNA, the CDR3 is TGTGCCAGCAGCCCAGGGACTAGCGGGAGTAGAAATGAGCAGTTCTTC.

V is TRBV6-5 and J is TRBJ2-5; TRBD2 aligns across 8 bases. The ends lost 6 bases at V and 5 bases at J; junction bases unmatched: 11. The germline V gene encodes CDR1 MNHEY and CDR2 SVGAGI. The CDR3 runs to 15 residues. CDR3 in DNA: TGTGCCAGCAGCCCCTCGGGGACTAGGGGGGAGACCCAGTACTTC. It encodes CASSPSGTRGETQYF.

The chain joins TRBV10-2 to TRBJ2-7, with 9 positions matching TRBD2. Germline CDR1 WSHSY, CDR2 SAAADI. The CDR3 is made up of 15 amino acids. The J segment lost 3 bases and the V segment lost 2 bases, leaving 5 bases of the junction unmatched. The CDR3 is CASSEVSGSVYEQYF. Written as DNA, the CDR3 is TGCGCCAGCAGTGAGGTTAGCGGGAGCGTCTACGAGCAGTACTTC.

The gene calls are TRBV5-1 and TRBJ2-7; TRBD1 matches at 8 bases. Unmatched junction bases numbered 8, after V lost 0 bases and J lost 12 bases. The CDR3 runs to 13 residues. Germline values: CDR1 SGHRS, CDR2 YFSETQ. The CDR3 nucleotides are TGCGCCAGCAGCTTGGGGGGCCGGACAGGGACGTACTTC. Protein sequence: CASSLGGRTGTYF.

J is TRBJ1-4 and V is TRBV14; 8 nucleotides agree with TRBD1. The CDR3 has 15 residues. The V gene's germline CDR1 is SGHDN and CDR2 FVKESK. Trimming removed 4 bases from V and 2 bases from J; junction bases left unmatched: 3. CDR3 DNA: TGTGCCAGCAGCCCCAGGACAGGGACTAATGAAAAACTGTTTTTT. It is translated as CASSPRTGTNEKLFF.

The chain joins TRBV7-9 to TRBJ1-2; D unclear. CDR3 size: 14 residues. V was pared by 5 bases and J by 4 bases, with 14 bases between. CDR1 and CDR2 (germline): SEHNR, FQNEAQ (reference sequence). The CDR3 DNA sequence: TGTGCCAGCAGCCCCCCGGGAGCGCGCTATGGCTACACCTTC. Protein sequence: CASSPPGARYGYTF. Filled out from reference TRBV7-9 and TRBJ1-2, the complete variable domain reads DTGVSQNPRHKITKRGQNVTFRCDPISEHNRLYWYRQTLGQGPEFLTYFQNEAQLEKSRLLSDRFSAERPKGSFSTLEIQRTEQGDSAMYLCASSPPGARYGYTFGSGTRLTVV.